A selection of T cell receptor beta chains follows, all from one sample in a study of CD8 T cells in Susac syndrome. TCRdb re-derived calls from the immunoSEQ multiplex PCR reads in MiXCR, one entry per CDR3 protein. The top ten hold about 0.16% of the sample, which has roughly 200,000 distinct CDR3 sequences, 85% to 95% seen once. Sequences were obtained from CD8+ T cells from PBMCs. The receptors shown here come from a human donor with multiple sclerosis. Each CDR3 is given with its conserved first and last residue. D genes are given only for firm matches. Clone size appears in some rows only: once, few, many, or a class for an expanded clone.

d_gene	v_gene	abundance	j_gene	CDR3nt	CDR3aa
.	TRBV11-2	.	TRBJ2-3	TGTGCCAGCAGCTTCCCCAGAGGTTACGTCGAAGCTAGCACAGATACGCAGTATTTT	CASSFPRGYVEASTDTQYF
TRBD2	TRBV15	.	TRBJ2-7	TGTGCCACCAGCATAGCGGGTATCTACGAGCAGTACTTC	CATSIAGIYEQYF
.	TRBV7-9	.	TRBJ2-7	TGTGCCAGCAGCCCACCGGCGGGGTACGAGCAGTACTTC	CASSPPAGYEQYF
.	TRBV7-9	.	TRBJ2-7	TGTGCCAGCAGCTTAGGGGGGATTCCCCCCCTCTACGAGCAGTACTTC	CASSLGGIPPLYEQYF
TRBD1	TRBV28	once	TRBJ2-7	TGTGCCAGCAGTTTTCGCCGGGACAGGAGAGACTACGAGCAGTACTTC	CASSFRRDRRDYEQYF
TRBD2	TRBV9	.	TRBJ2-7	TGTGCCAGCAGCGTAGGTGGGGCTAGCGGGAGTGTAGAGCAGTACTTC	CASSVGGASGSVEQYF
.	TRBV7-2	.	TRBJ1-2	TGTGCCAGCAGCTTAGTATCGGGGCAATTCAGTTATGGCTACACCTTC	CASSLVSGQFSYGYTF
.	TRBV28	.	TRBJ2-1	TGTGCCAGCAGTCCCGGGGTAGGAGGAAATGAGCAGTTCTTC	CASSPGVGGNEQFF
.	TRBV5-4	.	TRBJ1-2	TGTGCCAGCACCCCGGGGGGGGTCGACGGCTACACCTTC	CASTPGGVDGYTF
.	TRBV5-6	few	TRBJ1-5	TGTGCCAGCAGCTTGGGAGGGTTGCCCCAGCATTTT	CASSLGGLPQHF
.	TRBV27	.	TRBJ2-2	TGTGCCAGCACAGACCGCCCTTCCACCACCGGGGAGCTGTTTTTT	CASTDRPSTTGELFF
.	TRBV28	.	TRBJ2-7	TGTGCCAGCACAGGCTCCTACGAGCAGTACTTC	CASTGSYEQYF
.	TRBV30	.	TRBJ1-1	TGTGCCTGGAGTGTGATTCTAAACACTGAAGCTTTCTTT	CAWSVILNTEAFF
TRBD1	TRBV7-8	.	TRBJ2-1	TGTGCCAGCAGCTTCAACACGGGACAGGGGGCCCTTAATGAGCAGTTCTTC	CASSFNTGQGALNEQFF
TRBD1	TRBV28	.	TRBJ2-7	TGTGCCAGCAGCGGGACAGGGGGAACCTACGAGCAGTACTTC	CASSGTGGTYEQYF
TRBD1	TRBV18	once	TRBJ2-7	TGTGCCAGCTCACCAACAGGGGGTCATGAGCAGTACTTC	CASSPTGGHEQYF
.	TRBV20-1	once	TRBJ1-6	TGCAGTGCTAGAGATCAAAGGGAAGTCCACTTT	CSARDQREVHF
.	TRBV2	once	TRBJ2-7	TGTGCCAGCAGTGATGCACGAACCTACGAGCAGTACTTC	CASSDARTYEQYF